This T cell receptor beta chain came from a study of T cells in Graves' hyperthyroidism and ophthalmopathy. Template material for amplifying TCR beta CDR3 regions consisted of RNA transcripts. First-round RT-PCR of the TCR CDR3 relied on the HTBI primer set. Via MiXCR, TCRdb re-called the multiplex PCR reads, giving one row per CDR3 protein. The table records hundreds of thousands of distinct CDR3 sequences, roughly 20% of them present only once. Study results and caveats: Stable hyperthyroidism was separated from ophthalmopathy by a model based on 13 V-J features. Appearing also in blood were most of the thyroid clonotypes expanded above 0.001.

Diagnoses were established using clinical symptoms, serum thyroxine and TRAb, thyroid ultrasound and orbital computed tomography. The source of the PBMCs was less than 12 ml of fresh peripheral blood. The CDR3 contains 13 residues. The germline V gene encodes CDR1 MRHNA and CDR2 SNTAGT. Trimming took off 5 bases at V and 3 bases at J, with 9 bases between the two ends. The table lists this clonotype with a few counts. The antigen is undetermined. Sequencing used blood. The chain recombines TRBV6-4 with TRBJ2-3, with D perhaps matching TRBD2 (5 bases). The receptor was derived from a man in his fifties or sixties with Graves' ophthalmopathy. The CDR3 spells CASSQDWTDTQYF. CDR3 bases: TGTGCCAGCAGTCAGGACTGGACAGATACGCAGTATTTT.